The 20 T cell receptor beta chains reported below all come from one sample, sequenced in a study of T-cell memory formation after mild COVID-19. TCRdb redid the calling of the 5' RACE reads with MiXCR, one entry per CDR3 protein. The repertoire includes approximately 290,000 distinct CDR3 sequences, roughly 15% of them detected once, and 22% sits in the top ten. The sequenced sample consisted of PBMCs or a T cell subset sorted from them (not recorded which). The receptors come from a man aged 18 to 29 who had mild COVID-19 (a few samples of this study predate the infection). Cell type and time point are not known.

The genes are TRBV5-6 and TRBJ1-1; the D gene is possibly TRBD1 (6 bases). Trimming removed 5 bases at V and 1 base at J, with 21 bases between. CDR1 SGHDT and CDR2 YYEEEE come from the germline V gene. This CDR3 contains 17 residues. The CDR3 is CASRRGQTQNWNTEAFF. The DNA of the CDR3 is TGTGCCAGCAGACGCGGACAGACCCAAAATTGGAACACTGAAGCTTTCTTT.

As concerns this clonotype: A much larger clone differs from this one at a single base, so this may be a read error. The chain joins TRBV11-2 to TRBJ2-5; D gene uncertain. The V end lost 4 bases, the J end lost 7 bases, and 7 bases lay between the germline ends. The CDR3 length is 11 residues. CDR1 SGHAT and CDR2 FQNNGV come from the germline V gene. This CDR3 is CASSSRVTQYF. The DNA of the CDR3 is TGTGCCAGCAGCTCGAGAGTGACCCAGTACTTC.

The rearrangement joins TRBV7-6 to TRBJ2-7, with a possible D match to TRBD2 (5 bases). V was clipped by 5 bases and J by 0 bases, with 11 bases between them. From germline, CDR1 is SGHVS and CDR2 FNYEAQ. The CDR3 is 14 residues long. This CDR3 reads CASSPRVLSYEQYF. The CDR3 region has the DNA TGTGCCAGCAGCCCGAGGGTACTCTCCTACGAGCAGTACTTC.

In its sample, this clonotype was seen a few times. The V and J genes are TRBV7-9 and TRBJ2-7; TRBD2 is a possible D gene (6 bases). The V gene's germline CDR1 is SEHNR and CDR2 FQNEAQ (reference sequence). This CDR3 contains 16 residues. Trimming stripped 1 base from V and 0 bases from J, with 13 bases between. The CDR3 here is CASSLGLGRSSYEQYF. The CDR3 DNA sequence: TGTGCCAGCAGCTTAGGACTAGGCAGGTCCTCCTACGAGCAGTACTTC.

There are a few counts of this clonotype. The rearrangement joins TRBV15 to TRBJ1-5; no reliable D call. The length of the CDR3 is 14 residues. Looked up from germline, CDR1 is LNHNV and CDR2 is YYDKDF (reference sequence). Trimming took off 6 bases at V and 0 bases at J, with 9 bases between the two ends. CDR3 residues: CATSAGGSNQPQHF. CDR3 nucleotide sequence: TGTGCCACCAGTGCAGGCGGTAGCAATCAGCCCCAGCATTTT.

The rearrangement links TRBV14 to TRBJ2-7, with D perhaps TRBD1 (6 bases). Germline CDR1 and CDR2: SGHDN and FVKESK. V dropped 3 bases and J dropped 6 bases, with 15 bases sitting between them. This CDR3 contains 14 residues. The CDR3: CASSHTGYSREQYF. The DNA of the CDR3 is TGTGCCAGCAGCCACACAGGGTATAGTCGCGAGCAGTACTTC.

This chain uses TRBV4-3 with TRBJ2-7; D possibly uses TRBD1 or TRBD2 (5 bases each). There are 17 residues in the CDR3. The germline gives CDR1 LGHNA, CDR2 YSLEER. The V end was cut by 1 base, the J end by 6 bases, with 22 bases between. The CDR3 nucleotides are TGCGCCAGCAGCCAAGTAAATTTCGGGCAGGGCGGGTTCGAGCAGTACTTC. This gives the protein CASSQVNFGQGGFEQYF.

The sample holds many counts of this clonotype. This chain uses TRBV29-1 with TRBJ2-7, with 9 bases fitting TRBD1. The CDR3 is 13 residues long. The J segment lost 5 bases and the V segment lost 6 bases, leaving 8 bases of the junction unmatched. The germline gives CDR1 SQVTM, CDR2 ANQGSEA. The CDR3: CSVRQQGADEQYF. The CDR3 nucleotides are TGCAGCGTGCGGCAACAGGGGGCCGACGAGCAGTACTTC.

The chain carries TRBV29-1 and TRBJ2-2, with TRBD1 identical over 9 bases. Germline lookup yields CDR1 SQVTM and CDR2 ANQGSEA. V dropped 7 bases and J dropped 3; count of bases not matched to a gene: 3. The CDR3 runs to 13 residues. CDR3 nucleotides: TGCAGCGCCCGACAGGGGGACACCGGGGAGCTGTTTTTT. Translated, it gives CSARQGDTGELFF.

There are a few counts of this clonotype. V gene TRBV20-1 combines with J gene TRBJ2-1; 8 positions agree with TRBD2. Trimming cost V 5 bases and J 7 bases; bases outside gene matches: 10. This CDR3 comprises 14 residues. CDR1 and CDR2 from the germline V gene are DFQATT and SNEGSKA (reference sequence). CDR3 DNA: TGCAGTGCTTCCCGGACTAGCCACCGGAATGAGCAGTTCTTC. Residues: CSASRTSHRNEQFF.

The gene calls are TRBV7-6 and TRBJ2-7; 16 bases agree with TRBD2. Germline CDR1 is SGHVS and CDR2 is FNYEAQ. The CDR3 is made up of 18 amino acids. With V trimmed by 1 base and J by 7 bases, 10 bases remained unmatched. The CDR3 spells CASSLEPGTSGGAGEQYF. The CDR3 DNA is TGTGCCAGCAGCTTAGAACCCGGGACTAGCGGGGGGGCTGGAGAGCAGTACTTC.

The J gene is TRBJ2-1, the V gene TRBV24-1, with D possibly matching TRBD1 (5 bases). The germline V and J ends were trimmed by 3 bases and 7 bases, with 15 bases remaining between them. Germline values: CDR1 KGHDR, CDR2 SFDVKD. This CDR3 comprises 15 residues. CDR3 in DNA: TGTGCCACCAGTGATGGGTTAAGGGGCAAAAATGAGCAGTTCTTC. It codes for CATSDGLRGKNEQFF.

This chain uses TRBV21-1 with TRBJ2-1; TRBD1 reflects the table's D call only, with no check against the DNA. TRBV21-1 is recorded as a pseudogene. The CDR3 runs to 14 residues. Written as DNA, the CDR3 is TGTGCCAGCATCCCACCCTACAGGGGAGATGAGCAGTTCTTC. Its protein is CASIPPYRGDEQFF.

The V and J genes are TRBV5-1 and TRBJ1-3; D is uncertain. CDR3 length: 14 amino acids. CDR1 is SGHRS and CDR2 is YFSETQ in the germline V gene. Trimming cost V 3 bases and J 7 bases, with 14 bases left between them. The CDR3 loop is CASSSTGNENTIYF. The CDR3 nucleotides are TGCGCCAGCAGCTCGACCGGGAATGAGAACACCATATATTTT.

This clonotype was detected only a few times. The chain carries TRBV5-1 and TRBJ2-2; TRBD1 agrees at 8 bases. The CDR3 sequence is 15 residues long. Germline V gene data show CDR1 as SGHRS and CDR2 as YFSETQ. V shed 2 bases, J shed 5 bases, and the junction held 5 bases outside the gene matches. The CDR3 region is CASSLLTGETGELFF. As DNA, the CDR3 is TGCGCCAGCAGCTTATTGACAGGGGAGACCGGGGAGCTGTTTTTT.

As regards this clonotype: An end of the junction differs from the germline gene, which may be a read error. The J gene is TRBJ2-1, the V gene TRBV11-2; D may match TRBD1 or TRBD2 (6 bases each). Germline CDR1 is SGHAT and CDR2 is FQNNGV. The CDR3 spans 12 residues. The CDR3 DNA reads TGTGCCAGCAGCTTAGGAGGGACATGGAGGGTCTTC. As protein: CASSLGGTWRVF.

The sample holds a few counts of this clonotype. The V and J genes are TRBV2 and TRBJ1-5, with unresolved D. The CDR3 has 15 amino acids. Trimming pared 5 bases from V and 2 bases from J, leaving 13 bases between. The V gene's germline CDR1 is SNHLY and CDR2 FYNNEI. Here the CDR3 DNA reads TGTGCCAGCAGTTACCTCGGGGAGGGCAATCAGCCCCAGCATTTT. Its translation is CASSYLGEGNQPQHF.

CDR3 residues: CSAQPGQGAFGEAFF. Here the CDR3 DNA reads TGCAGTGCACAACCGGGACAGGGGGCTTTCGGTGAAGCTTTCTTT. The rearrangement links TRBV20-1 to TRBJ1-1; 12 positions agree with TRBD1. Germline assignment: CDR1 DFQATT and CDR2 SNEGSKA (reference sequence). The CDR3 length is 15 residues. V lost 6 bases to trimming and J lost 7 bases; unmatched junction nucleotides: 12.

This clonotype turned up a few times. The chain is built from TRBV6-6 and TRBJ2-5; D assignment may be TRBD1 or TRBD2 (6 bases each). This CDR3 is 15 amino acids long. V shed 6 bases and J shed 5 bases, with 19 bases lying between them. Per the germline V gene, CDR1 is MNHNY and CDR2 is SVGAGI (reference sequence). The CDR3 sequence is CASSQGSGWVETQYF. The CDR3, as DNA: TGTGCCAGCAGCCAGGGGAGCGGGTGGGTTGAGACCCAGTACTTC.

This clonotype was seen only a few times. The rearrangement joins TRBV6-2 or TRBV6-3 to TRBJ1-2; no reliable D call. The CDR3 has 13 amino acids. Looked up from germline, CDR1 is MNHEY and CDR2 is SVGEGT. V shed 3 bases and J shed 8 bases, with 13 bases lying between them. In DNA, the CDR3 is TGTGCCAGCAGTTATCAGGAGGTCTGGGGCTACACCTTC. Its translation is CASSYQEVWGYTF.